Included here is one T cell receptor (beta chain) sequence, with context. Its antigen is undetermined. This sample is drawn from a study of T cells and Merkel cell carcinoma outcomes. The study's findings and limits: Repertoire plus T-cell density reportedly predicted Merkel cell carcinoma outcomes.

Per the germline V gene, CDR1 is MNHEY and CDR2 is SMNVEV (reference sequence). V lost 5 bases and J lost 5; bases outside the gene matches: 5. This CDR3 is built from 15 residues. Assay used: immunoSEQ multiplex PCR; TCRdb lists only in-frame clones, some missing. The sample has roughly 6,000 clones, 77% seen once. The sequence was obtained from a human donor with Merkel cell carcinoma. This sequence joins TRBV27 and TRBJ2-2; TRBD1 matches 10 bases. Sequenced: tumor tissue from Merkel cell carcinoma. CDR3 region: CASSRTGGRTGELFF. The CDR3 coding sequence is TGTGCCAGCAGTAGGACAGGGGGAAGGACCGGGGAGCTGTTTTTT.